The sample holds a few counts of the clone carrying this T cell receptor (beta chain). This entry is derived from a study of T cells in Graves' hyperthyroidism and ophthalmopathy. There were TCR beta CDR3 regions amplified from RNA transcripts. RT-PCR in the first round (using the HTBI primer set) targeted the TCR CDR3. TCRdb itself ran the multiplex PCR reads through MiXCR, one entry per CDR3 protein. The sample lists 300,000 or so distinct CDR3 sequences, about a sixth occurring once. CDR3 length: 15 residues. Germline values: CDR1 MNHEY, CDR2 SVGAGI. V was pared by 0 bases and J by 3 bases, with 4 bases of the junction left unmatched.

The rearrangement joins TRBV6-5 to TRBJ2-7; TRBD1 matches at 8 bases. The receptor was derived from a woman aged 55-69 years with Graves' ophthalmopathy. The material sequenced was blood. This CDR3 is CASSYSQGAGYEQYF. The CDR3 nucleotides read TGTGCCAGCAGTTACTCGCAGGGGGCGGGCTACGAGCAGTACTTC.